The clone carrying this TCR beta chain was observed a few times. Antigen specificity is unknown. Unmatched junction bases numbered 13, after V lost 8 bases and J lost 0 bases. The CDR3 contains 18 residues. Germline V gene sequence: CDR1 MNHEY, CDR2 SMNVEV (reference sequence). This sample is drawn from a study of T cells after yellow fever vaccination. Notes on the study in general: Boosting was followed by the reappearance of most primary-vaccination clones (about 96% CD4, under 90% CD8).

By 5'RACE template switching, TCR cDNA was produced, with a universal primer site and UMIs added in the process. TCRdb re-called the 5' RACE reads through MiXCR, storing one row per CDR3 protein. The table has 400,000 to 650,000 distinct CDR3 sequences, around a fifth seen once. The rearrangement joins TRBV27 to TRBJ2-3; the match to TRBD2 covers 11 bases. The TCR originated in a man younger than 35 who received the YFV17D yellow fever vaccine. The sequencing used PBMCs, collected approximately 22 days after the first yellow fever vaccination. DNA of the CDR3: TGTGCCAGCGGAGAAGAGACTAGCGGGGTTACTAGCACAGATACGCAGTATTTT. This codes for CASGEETSGVTSTDTQYF.